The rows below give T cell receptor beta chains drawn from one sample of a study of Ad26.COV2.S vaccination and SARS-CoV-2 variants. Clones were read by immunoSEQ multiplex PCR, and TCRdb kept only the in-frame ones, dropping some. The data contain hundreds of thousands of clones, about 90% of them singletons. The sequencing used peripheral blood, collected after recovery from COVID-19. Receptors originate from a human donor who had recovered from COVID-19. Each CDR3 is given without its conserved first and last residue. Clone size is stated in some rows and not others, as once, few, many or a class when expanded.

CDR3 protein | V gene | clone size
ASSPGQGREKLF | TRBV28 | NA
ASSVDQISTDTQY | TRBV7-2 | NA
ASSGITSGGPSYEQY | TRBV5-1 | NA
ASSMRANYGYT | TRBV19 | few
ASSSGQFTEAF | TRBV7-6 | NA
ASNKGTVAHEQY | TRBV6-8 | NA
ASSLIPRDNEQF | TRBV11-3 | once
ASSQPGQANEKLF | TRBV5-1 | NA
SATPPLYQETQY | TRBV29-1 | NA
ASSISSGGYGYT | TRBV19 | NA
ASSSVGTEVAH | TRBV12-3/TRBV12-4 | NA
ASTDSTYEQY | TRBV2 | few
ASSIIGQGARGRSNQPQH | TRBV19 | NA
ASGVDGNSPLH | TRBV6-5 | NA
ASSWTERYEQY | TRBV27 | NA
ASSVTQPQH | TRBV2 | few
ATKESPATEAF | TRBV5-1 | NA